The text below deals with one T cell receptor beta chain. CDR1 and CDR2 from the germline V gene are KGHSH and LQKENI. This CDR3 has 15 residues. V lost 3 bases and J lost 1; bases outside the gene matches: 4. This specimen comes from a study of blood T cell repertoires in COVID-19. Looking at the study overall: Acute-phase and convalescent COVID-19 samples originated in the United States, Italy and Spain.

Per the original methods: By means of reference gene primer amplification, nucleated cell counts were estimated. Here immunoSEQ multiplex PCR was the method, and the copy in TCRdb shows in-frame clones only, minus some. V and J calls and clone size are as listed in that table; D and trimming were resolved from the DNA. This sample has approximately 280,000 clones, with about 88% found just once. This chain connects TRBV18 to TRBJ1-1, with 8 bases aligning to TRBD1. The specimen sequenced was peripheral blood. This TCR was sampled from a woman aged 55-69 years with acute or convalescent COVID-19. Here the CDR3 reads CASSPRTGSNTEAFF. As DNA, the CDR3 is TGTGCCAGCTCACCGCGGACAGGGTCGAACACTGAAGCTTTCTTT.